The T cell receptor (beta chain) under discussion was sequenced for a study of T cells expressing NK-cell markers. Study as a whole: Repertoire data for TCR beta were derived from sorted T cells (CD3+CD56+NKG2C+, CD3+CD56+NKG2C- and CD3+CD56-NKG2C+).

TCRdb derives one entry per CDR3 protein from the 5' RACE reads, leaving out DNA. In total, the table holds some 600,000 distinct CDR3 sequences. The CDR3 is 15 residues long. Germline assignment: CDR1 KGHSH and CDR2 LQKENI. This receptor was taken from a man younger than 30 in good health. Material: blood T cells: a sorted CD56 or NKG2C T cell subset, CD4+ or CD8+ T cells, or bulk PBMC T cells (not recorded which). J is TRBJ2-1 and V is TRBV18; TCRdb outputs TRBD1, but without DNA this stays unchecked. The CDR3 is CASSPLGTDYNEQFF.